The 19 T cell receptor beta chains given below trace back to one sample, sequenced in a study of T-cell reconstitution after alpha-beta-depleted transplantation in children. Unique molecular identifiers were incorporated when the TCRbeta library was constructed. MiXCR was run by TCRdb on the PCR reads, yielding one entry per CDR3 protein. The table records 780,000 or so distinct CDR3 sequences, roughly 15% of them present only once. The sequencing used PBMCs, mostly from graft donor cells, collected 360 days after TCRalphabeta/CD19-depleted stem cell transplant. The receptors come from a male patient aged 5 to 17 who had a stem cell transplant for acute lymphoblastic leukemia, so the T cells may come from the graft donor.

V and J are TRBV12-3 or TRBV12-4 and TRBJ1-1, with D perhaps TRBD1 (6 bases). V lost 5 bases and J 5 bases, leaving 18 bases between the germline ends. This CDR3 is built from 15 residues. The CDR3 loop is CASSPQGWGGTEAFF. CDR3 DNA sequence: TGTGCCAGCAGTCCGCAGGGGTGGGGAGGGACTGAAGCTTTCTTT.

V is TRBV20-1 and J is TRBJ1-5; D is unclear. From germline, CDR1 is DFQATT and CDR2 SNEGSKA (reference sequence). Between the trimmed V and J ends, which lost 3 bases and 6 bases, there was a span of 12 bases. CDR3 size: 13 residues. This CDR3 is CSASGQVGQPQHF. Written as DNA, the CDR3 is TGCAGTGCTAGCGGGCAAGTCGGTCAGCCCCAGCATTTT.

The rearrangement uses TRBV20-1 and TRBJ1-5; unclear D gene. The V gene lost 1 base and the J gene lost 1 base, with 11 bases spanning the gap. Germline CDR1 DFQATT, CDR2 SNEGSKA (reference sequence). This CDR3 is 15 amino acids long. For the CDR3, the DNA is TGCAGTGCTAGAGTAATGGCGGCGAGCAATCAGCCCCAGCATTTT. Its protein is CSARVMAASNQPQHF.

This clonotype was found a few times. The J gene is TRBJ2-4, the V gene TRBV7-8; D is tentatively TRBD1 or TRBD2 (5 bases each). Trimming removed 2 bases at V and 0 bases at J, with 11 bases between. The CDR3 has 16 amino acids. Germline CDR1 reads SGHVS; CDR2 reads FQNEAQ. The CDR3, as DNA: TGTGCCAGCAGCTTACTGGGGACCGTAGCCAAAAACATTCAGTACTTC. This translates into CASSLLGTVAKNIQYF. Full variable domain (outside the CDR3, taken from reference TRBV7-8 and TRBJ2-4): GAGVSQSPRYKVAKRGQDVALRCDPISGHVSLFWYQQALGQGPEFLTYFQNEAQLDKSGLPSDRFFAERPEGSVSTLKIQRTQQEDSAVYLCASSLLGTVAKNIQYFGAGTRLSVL.

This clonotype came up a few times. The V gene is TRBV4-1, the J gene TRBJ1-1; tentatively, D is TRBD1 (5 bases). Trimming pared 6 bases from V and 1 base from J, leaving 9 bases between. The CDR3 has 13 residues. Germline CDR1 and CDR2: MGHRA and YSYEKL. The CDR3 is CASRGAANTEAFF. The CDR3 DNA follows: TGCGCCAGCAGAGGGGCAGCGAACACTGAAGCTTTCTTT.

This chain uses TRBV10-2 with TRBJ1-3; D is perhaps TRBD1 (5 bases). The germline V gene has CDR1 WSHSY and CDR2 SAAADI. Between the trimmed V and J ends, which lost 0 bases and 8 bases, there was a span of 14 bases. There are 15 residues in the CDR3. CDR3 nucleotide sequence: TGCGCCAGCAGTGAGTCCAGGGTGGAGGGCCACACCATATATTTT. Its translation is CASSESRVEGHTIYF.

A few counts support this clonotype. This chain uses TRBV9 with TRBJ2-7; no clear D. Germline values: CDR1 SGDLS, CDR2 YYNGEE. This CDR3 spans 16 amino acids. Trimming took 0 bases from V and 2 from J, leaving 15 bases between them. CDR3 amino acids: CASSVDPEAGTYEQYF. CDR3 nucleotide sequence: TGTGCCAGCAGCGTAGACCCTGAGGCAGGTACCTACGAGCAGTACTTC.

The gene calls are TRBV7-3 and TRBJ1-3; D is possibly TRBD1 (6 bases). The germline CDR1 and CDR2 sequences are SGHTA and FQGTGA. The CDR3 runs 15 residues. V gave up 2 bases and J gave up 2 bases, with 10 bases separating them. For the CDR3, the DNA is TGTGCCAGCAGCTTAGGGGACAAGCCTGGAAACACCATATATTTT. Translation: CASSLGDKPGNTIYF.

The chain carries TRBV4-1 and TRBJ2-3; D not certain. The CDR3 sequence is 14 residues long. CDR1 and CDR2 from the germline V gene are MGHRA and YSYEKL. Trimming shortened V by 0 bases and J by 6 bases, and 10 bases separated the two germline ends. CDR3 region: CASSQDKGWDTQYF. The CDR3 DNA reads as TGCGCCAGCAGCCAAGATAAAGGGTGGGATACGCAGTATTTT.

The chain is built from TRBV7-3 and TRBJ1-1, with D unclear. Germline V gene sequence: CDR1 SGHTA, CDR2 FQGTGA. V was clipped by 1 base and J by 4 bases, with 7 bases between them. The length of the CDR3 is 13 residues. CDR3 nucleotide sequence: TGTGCCAGCAGCTTAATCTCCGGCACTGAAGCTTTCTTT. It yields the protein CASSLISGTEAFF. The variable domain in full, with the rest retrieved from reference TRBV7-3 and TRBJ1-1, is GAGVSQTPSNKVTEKGKYVELRCDPISGHTALYWYRQSLGQGPEFLIYFQGTGAADDSGLPNDRFFAVRPEGSVSTLKIQRTERGDSAVYLCASSLISGTEAFFGQGTRLTVV.

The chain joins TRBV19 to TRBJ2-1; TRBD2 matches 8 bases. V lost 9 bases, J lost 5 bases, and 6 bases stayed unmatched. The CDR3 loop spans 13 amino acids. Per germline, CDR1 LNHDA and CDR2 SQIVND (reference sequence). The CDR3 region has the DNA TGTGCCAGCTTAGCGGGATGGGACAATGAGCAGTTCTTC. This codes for CASLAGWDNEQFF.

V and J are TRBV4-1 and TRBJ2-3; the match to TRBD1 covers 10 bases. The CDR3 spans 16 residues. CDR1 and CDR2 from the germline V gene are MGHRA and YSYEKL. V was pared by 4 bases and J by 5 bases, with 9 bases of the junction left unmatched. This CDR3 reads CASSLETGGGEDTQYF. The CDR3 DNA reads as TGCGCCAGCAGCCTAGAGACAGGGGGCGGAGAAGATACGCAGTATTTT.

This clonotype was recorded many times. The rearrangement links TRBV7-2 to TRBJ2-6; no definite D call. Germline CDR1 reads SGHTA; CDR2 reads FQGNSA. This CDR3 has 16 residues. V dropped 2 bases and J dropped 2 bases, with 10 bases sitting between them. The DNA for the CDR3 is TGTGCCAGCAGCTTAAGTGGAATGACTGGGGCCAACGTCCTGACTTTC. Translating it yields CASSLSGMTGANVLTF.

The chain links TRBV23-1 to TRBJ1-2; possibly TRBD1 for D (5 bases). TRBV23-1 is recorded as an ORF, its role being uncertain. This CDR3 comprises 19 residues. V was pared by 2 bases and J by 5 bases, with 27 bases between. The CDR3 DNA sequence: TGCGCCAGCAGTCAAACGCCGCGGATTCGACAGTGTATTGGATATGGCTACACCTTC. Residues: CASSQTPRIRQCIGYGYTF.

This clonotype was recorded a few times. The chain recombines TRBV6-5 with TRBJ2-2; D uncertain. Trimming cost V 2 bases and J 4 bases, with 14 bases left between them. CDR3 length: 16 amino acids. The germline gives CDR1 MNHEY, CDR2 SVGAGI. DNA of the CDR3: TGTGCCAGCAGTTACACCAACATCCTGGGCACCGGGGAGCTGTTTTTT. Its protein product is CASSYTNILGTGELFF.

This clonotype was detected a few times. The CDR3 nucleotides are TGTGCCAGCAGAGTTTGGGGTGGGAGATCCTCCTCTGGAAACACCATATATTTT. Its translation is CASRVWGGRSSSGNTIYF. V is TRBV12-3 or TRBV12-4 and J is TRBJ1-3; D is uncertain. CDR3 length equals 18 residues. The V end was cut by 6 bases, the J end by 0 bases, with 21 bases between.

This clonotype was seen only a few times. The CDR3 nucleotides read TGTGCCAGCAGCCCCGAGCGCCCTTTGGAGGGCAATCAGCCCCAGCATTTT. Translated, it gives CASSPERPLEGNQPQHF. This sequence joins TRBV4-2 and TRBJ1-5; the D is unclear. V was shortened by 4 bases and J by 2 bases, with 18 bases between the two germline ends. The germline V gene has CDR1 LGHNA and CDR2 YNFKEQ. CDR3 length equals 17 residues.

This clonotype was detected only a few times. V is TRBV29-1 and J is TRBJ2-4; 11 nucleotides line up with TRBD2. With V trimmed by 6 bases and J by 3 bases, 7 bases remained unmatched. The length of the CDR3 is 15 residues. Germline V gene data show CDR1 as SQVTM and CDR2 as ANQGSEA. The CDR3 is CSVGGTSGNKNIQYF. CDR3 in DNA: TGCAGCGTGGGTGGGACTAGCGGAAACAAAAACATTCAGTACTTC.

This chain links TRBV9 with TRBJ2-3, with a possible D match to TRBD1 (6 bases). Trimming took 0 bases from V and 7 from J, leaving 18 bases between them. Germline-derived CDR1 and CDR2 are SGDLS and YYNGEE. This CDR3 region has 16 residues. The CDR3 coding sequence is TGTGCCAGCAGCGTAGTGTCTCAGGGGAGTCGATATACGCAGTATTTT. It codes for CASSVVSQGSRYTQYF.